This T cell receptor (beta chain) was found in a study of OX40 agonist ivuxolimab in advanced cancers. Regarding the study as a whole: Those patients achieving a partial response at 0.1-3.0 mg/kg showed among the lowest clonal expansion.

On this clone: Its antigen is unidentified.

Deletions cut 6 bases from V and 6 bases from J, with 20 bases between. The CDR3 consists of 15 residues. The germline gives CDR1 MNHEY, CDR2 SVGAGI. Using immunoSEQ multiplex PCR, the repertoire was profiled, and TCRdb retains in-frame clones only, with some absent. The table lists 98,000 or so clones, 75% to 95% of them singletons. Individuals having autoimmune disease history or systemic immunosuppression were not enrolled. This clonotype was obtained from an adult with an advanced solid tumor such as melanoma, head and neck, liver or kidney cancer. The chain combines TRBV6-5 with TRBJ1-2, with a weak D call TRBD1 (5 bases). This sample comprised CD4+ or CD8+ T cells sorted from blood, obtained in a trial of the OX40 agonist ivuxolimab. Here the CDR3 reads CASSTPAATAHGYTF. The CDR3 nucleotides are TGTGCCAGCAGCACCCCCGCGGCGACAGCACATGGCTACACCTTC.